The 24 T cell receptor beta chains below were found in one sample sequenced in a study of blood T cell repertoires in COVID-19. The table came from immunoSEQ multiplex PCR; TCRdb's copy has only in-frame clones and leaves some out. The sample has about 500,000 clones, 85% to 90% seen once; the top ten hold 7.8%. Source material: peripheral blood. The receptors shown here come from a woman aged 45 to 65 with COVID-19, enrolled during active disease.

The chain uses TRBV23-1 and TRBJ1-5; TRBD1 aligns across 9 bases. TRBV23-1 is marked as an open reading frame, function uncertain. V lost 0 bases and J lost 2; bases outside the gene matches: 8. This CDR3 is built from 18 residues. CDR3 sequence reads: CASSQSIGTGWGNQPQHF. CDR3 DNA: TGCGCCAGCAGTCAATCGATAGGGACAGGGTGGGGCAATCAGCCCCAGCATTTT.

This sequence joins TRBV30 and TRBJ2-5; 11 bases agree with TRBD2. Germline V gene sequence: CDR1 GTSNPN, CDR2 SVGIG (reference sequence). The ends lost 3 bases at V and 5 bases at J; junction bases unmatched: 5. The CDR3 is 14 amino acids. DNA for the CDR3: TGTGCCTGGAGGGCTAGCGGGGGGCGGGAGACCCAGTACTTC. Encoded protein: CAWRASGGRETQYF. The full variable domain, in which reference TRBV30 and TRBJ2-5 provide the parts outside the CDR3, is SQTIHQWPATLVQPVGSPLSLECTVEGTSNPNLYWYRQAAGRGLQLLFYSVGIGQISSEVPQNLSASRPQDRQFILSSKKLLLSDSGFYLCAWRASGGRETQYFGPGTRLLVL.

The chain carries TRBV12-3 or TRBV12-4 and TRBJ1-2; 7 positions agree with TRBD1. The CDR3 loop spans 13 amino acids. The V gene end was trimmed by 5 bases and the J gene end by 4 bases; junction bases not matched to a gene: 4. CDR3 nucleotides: TGTGCCAGCAGTACAGGGACAGCCTATGGCTACACCTTC. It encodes CASSTGTAYGYTF.

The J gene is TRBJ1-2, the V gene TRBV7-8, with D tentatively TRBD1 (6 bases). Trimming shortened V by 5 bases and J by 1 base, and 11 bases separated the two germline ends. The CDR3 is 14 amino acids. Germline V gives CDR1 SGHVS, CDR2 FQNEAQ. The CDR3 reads CASSRGQNNYGYTF. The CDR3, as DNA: TGTGCCAGCAGCCGTGGACAGAATAACTATGGCTACACCTTC.

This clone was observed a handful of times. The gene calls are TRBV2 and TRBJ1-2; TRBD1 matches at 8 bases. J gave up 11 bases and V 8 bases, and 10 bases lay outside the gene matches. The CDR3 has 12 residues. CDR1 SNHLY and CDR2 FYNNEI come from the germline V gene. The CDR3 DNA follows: TGTGCCAGCCTTTCCGGGACAGGATTATACACCTTC. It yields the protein CASLSGTGLYTF.

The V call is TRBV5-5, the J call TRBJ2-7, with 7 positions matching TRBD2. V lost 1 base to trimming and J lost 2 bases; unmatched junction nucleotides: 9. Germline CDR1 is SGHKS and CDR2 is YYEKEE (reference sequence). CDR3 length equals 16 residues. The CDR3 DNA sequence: TGTGCCAGCAGCTTGAATTATGGGGGGGTACCCTACGAGCAGTACTTC. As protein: CASSLNYGGVPYEQYF. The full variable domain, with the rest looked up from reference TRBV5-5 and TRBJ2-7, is DAGVTQSPTHLIKTRGQQVTLRCSPISGHKSVSWYQQVLGQGPQFIFQYYEKEERGRGNFPDRFSARQFPNYSSELNVNALLLGDSALYLCASSLNYGGVPYEQYFGPGTRLTVT.

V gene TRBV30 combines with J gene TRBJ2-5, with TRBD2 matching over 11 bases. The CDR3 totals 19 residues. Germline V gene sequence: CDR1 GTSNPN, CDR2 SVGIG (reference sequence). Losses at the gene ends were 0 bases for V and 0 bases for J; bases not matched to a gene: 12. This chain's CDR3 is CAWSVGASGGSPYQETQYF. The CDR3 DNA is TGTGCCTGGAGTGTCGGGGCTAGCGGGGGGTCCCCGTACCAAGAGACCCAGTACTTC.

The CDR3 spells CATSAGGAKNIQYF. CDR3 in DNA: TGTGCCACCAGTGCGGGGGGAGCCAAAAACATTCAGTACTTC. V gene TRBV24-1 combines with J gene TRBJ2-4, with TRBD2 matching over 7 bases. This CDR3 is 14 amino acids long. The germline gives CDR1 KGHDR, CDR2 SFDVKD. V was clipped by 5 bases and J by 0 bases; unmatched bases: 0.

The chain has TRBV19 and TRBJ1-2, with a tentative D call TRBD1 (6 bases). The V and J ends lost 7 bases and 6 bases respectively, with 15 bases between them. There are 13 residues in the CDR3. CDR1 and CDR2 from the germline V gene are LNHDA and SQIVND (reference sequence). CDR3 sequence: CASKEADRHGYTF. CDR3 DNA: TGTGCCAGTAAGGAGGCGGACAGACATGGCTACACCTTC. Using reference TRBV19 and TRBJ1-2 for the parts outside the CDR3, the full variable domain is DGGITQSPKYLFRKEGQNVTLSCEQNLNHDAMYWYRQDPGQGLRLIYYSQIVNDFQKGDIAEGYSVSREKKESFPLTVTSAQKNPTAFYLCASKEADRHGYTFGSGTRLTVV.

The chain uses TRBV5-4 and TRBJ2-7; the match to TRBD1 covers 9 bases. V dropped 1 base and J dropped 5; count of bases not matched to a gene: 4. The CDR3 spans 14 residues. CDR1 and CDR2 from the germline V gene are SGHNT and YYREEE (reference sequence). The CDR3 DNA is TGTGCCAGCAGCTTGTCACAGGGGGCGCACGAGCAGTACTTC. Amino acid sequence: CASSLSQGAHEQYF.

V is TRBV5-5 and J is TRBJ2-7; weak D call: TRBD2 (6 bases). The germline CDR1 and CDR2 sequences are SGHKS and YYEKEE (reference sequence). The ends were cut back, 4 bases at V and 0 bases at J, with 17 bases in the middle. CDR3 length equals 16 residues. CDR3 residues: CASSTLTGLSSYEQYF. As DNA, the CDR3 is TGTGCCAGCAGCACTCTGACGGGACTCAGCTCCTACGAGCAGTACTTC.

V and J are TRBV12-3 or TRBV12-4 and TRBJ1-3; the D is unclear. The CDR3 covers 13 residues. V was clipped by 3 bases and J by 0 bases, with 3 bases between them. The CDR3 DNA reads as TGTGCCAGCAGTTTCGGCTCTGGAAACACCATATATTTT. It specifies CASSFGSGNTIYF.

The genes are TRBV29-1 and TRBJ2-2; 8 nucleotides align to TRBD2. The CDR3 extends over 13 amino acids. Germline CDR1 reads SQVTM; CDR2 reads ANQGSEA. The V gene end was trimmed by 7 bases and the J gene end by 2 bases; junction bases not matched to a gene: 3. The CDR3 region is CSGGLANTGELFF. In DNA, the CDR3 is TGCAGCGGCGGACTAGCCAACACCGGGGAGCTGTTTTTT.

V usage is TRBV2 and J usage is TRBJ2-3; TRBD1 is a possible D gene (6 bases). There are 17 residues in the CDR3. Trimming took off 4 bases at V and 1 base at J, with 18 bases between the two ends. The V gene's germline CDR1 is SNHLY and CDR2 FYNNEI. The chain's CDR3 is CASSVARIGQRTDTQYF. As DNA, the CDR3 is TGTGCCAGCAGTGTCGCCAGGATTGGACAGCGCACAGATACGCAGTATTTT.

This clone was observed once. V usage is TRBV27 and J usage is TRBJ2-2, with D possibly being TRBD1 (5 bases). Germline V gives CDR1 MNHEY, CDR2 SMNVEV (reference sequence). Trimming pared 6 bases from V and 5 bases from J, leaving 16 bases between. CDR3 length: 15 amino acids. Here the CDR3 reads CASSLGRVGTGELFF. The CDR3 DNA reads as TGTGCCAGCAGCCTGGGCAGGGTAGGGACCGGGGAGCTGTTTTTT.

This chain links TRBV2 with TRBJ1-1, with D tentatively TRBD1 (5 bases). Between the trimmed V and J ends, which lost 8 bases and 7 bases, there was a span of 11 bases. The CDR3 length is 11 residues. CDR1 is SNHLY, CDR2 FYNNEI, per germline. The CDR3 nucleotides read TGTGCCAGCGGCCTCGGGGGTGAAGCTTTCTTT. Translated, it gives CASGLGGEAFF. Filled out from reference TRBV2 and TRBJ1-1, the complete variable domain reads EPEVTQTPSHQVTQMGQEVILRCVPISNHLYFYWYRQILGQKVEFLVSFYNNEISEKSEIFDDQFSVERPDGSNFTLKIRSTKLEDSAMYFCASGLGGEAFFGQGTRLTVV.

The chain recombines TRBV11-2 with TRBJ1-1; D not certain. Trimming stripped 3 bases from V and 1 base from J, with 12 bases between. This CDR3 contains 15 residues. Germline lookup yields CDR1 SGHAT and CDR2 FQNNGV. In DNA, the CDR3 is TGTGCCAGCAGCTTTAACCAGGCGCCGAACACTGAAGCTTTCTTT. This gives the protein CASSFNQAPNTEAFF.

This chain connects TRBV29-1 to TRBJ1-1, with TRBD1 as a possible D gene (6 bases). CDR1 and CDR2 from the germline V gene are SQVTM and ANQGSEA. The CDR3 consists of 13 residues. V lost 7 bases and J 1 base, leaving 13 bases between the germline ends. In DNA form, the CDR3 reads TGCAGCGGCACAGGGTCTTGGAACACTGAAGCTTTCTTT. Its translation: CSGTGSWNTEAFF.

CDR3 loop: CASSQTSGWSSYEQYF. The CDR3 DNA reads TGTGCCAGCAGCCAAACTAGCGGGTGGAGCTCCTACGAGCAGTACTTC. The chain uses TRBV28 and TRBJ2-7, with TRBD2 matching 9 bases. Germline V gene lookup returns CDR1 MDHEN and CDR2 SYDVKM. CDR3 length equals 16 residues. Germline trimming cut 6 bases from V and 0 bases from J; bases unmatched to any gene: 9.

The CDR3 sequence: CASTRQGAPEAFF. The CDR3 bases are TGTGCCAGTACACGACAGGGGGCACCTGAAGCTTTCTTT. This sequence joins TRBV19 and TRBJ1-1; the match to TRBD1 covers 10 bases. Losses at the gene ends were 7 bases for V and 6 bases for J; bases not matched to a gene: 5. CDR1 LNHDA and CDR2 SQIVND come from the germline V gene (reference sequence). CDR3 size: 13 residues.

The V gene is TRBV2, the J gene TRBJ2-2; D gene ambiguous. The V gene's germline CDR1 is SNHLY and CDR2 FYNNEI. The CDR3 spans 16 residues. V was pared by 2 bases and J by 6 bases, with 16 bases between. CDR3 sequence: CASSESAGAFAGELFF. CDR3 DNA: TGTGCCAGCAGTGAATCGGCAGGCGCGTTCGCCGGGGAGCTGTTTTTT. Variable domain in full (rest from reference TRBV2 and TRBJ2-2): EPEVTQTPSHQVTQMGQEVILRCVPISNHLYFYWYRQILGQKVEFLVSFYNNEISEKSEIFDDQFSVERPDGSNFTLKIRSTKLEDSAMYFCASSESAGAFAGELFFGEGSRLTVL.

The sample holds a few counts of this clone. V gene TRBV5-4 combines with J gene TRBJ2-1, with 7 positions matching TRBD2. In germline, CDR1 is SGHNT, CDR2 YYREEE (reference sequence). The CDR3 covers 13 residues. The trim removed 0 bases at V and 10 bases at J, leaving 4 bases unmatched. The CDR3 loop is CASSLEGRDEQFF. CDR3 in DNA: TGTGCCAGCAGCTTGGAAGGGAGGGACGAGCAGTTCTTC.

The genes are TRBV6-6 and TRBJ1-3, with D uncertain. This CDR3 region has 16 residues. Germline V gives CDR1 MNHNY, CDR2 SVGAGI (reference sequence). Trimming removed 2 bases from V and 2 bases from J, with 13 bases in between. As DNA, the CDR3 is TGTGCCAGCAGTTACCTCGGTCAGGTAACTGGAAACACCATATATTTT. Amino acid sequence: CASSYLGQVTGNTIYF.

DNA for the CDR3: TGTGCCAGCAGTTATACAGGTTCGGCGTTTTTCGGGGGCTACACCTTC. Translation: CASSYTGSAFFGGYTF. The rearrangement links TRBV6-5 to TRBJ1-2; TRBD1 is a possible D gene (5 bases). Germline CDR1 reads MNHEY; CDR2 reads SVGAGI. This CDR3 has 16 residues. Trimming took off 3 bases at V and 8 bases at J, with 22 bases between the two ends.